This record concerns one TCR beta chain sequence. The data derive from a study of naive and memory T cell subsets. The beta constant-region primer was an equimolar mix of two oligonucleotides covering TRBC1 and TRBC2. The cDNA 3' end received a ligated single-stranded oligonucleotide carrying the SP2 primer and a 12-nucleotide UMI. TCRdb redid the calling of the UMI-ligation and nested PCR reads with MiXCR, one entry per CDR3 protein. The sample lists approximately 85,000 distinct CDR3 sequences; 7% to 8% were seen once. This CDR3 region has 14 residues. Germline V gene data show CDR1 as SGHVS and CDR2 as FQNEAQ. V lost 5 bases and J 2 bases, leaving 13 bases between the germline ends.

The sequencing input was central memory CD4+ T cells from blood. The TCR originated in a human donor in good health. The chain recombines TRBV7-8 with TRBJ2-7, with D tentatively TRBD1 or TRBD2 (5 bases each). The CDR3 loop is CASSPRDGPYEQYF. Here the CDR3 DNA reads TGTGCCAGCAGCCCCCGGGACGGGCCCTACGAGCAGTACTTC.